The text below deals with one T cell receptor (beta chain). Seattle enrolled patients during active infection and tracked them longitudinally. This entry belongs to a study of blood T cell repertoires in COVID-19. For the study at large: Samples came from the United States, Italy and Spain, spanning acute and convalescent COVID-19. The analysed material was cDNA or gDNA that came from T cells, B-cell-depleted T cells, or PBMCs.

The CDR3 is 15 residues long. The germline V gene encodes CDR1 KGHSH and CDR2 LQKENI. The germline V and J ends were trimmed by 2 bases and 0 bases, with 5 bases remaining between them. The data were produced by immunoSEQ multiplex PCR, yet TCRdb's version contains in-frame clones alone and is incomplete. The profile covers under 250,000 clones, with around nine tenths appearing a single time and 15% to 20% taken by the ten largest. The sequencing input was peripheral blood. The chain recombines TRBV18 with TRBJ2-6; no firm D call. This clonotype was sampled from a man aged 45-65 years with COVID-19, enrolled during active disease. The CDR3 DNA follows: TGTGCCAGCTCACCAGGAGACTCTGGGGCCAACGTCCTGACTTTC. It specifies CASSPGDSGANVLTF. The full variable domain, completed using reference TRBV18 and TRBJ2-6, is NAGVMQNPRHLVRRRGQEARLRCSPMKGHSHVYWYRQLPEEGLKFMVYLQKENIIDESGMPKERFSAEFPKEGPSILRIQQVVRGDSAAYFCASSPGDSGANVLTFGAGSRLTVL.